These 9 T cell receptor beta chains were sequenced from one sample in a study of T-cell reconstitution after alpha-beta-depleted transplantation in children. Preparation of the TCRbeta library was carried out with unique molecular identifiers. TCRdb recomputed calls from the PCR reads with MiXCR, one row per CDR3 protein. The repertoire consists of over 550,000 distinct CDR3 sequences, with about 10% occurring once and the leading ten covering around 4%. Source: PBMCs from the stem cell graft donor, taken from the stem cell graft. The receptors were sampled from a human donor who donated a stem cell graft to a child with acute myeloid leukemia.

This clonotype was seen at least ten times. The chain combines TRBV5-5 with TRBJ2-3, with D tentatively TRBD1 (6 bases). With 7 bases removed from V and 3 bases from J, the gap between germline ends came to 21 bases. There are 16 residues in the CDR3. CDR1 is SGHKS and CDR2 is YYEKEE in the germline V gene (reference sequence). CDR3 sequence reads: CASLNRWGQGTDTQYF. The CDR3 nucleotides read TGTGCCAGCCTCAACCGATGGGGGCAGGGAACAGATACGCAGTATTTT.

This clonotype showed up just a few times. The V gene is TRBV7-2, the J gene TRBJ1-5, with 7 positions matching TRBD1. This CDR3 region has 13 residues. V dropped 1 base and J dropped 10; count of bases not matched to a gene: 4. The germline CDR1 and CDR2 sequences are SGHTA and FQGNSA. The CDR3 is CASSLVGGRPQHF. The CDR3 bases are TGTGCCAGCAGCTTAGTAGGGGGCCGACCCCAGCATTTT.

The CDR3 DNA follows: TGTGCCATCGTCGGGACTACCACAGATACGCAGTATTTT. It encodes CAIVGTTTDTQYF. The chain links TRBV10-3 to TRBJ2-3; 7 positions match TRBD2. Looked up from germline, CDR1 is ENHRY and CDR2 is SYGVKD. V shed 8 bases and J 2 bases; nucleotides not matched to a gene: 4. The CDR3 is 13 residues long.

This clonotype was recorded at least ten times. The chain uses TRBV10-3 and TRBJ1-4; D uncertain. CDR1 and CDR2 from the germline V gene are ENHRY and SYGVKD. The CDR3 sequence is 13 residues long. V was trimmed by 3 bases and J by 7 bases, leaving 9 bases between them. CDR3 DNA sequence: TGTGCCATCAGTGACCCGCAGAGTGAAAAACTGTTTTTT. Protein product: CAISDPQSEKLFF.

This clonotype has ten or more counts. V gene TRBV9 combines with J gene TRBJ2-1; D is unresolved. Trimming stripped 0 bases from V and 3 bases from J, with 4 bases between. In germline, CDR1 is SGDLS, CDR2 YYNGEE. The CDR3 runs 13 residues. The CDR3 loop is CASSVALYNEQFF. The CDR3 DNA is TGTGCCAGCAGCGTAGCCCTCTACAATGAGCAGTTCTTC.

Turning to this clonotype: The conserved final phenylalanine or tryptophan is absent from the CDR3, which likely points to a read error. V usage is TRBV7-6 and J usage is TRBJ2-1; 12 bases map to TRBD2. Trimming removed 5 bases from V and 3 bases from J; junction bases left unmatched: 5. This CDR3 has 16 residues. CDR1 SGHVS and CDR2 FNYEAQ come from the germline V gene. The CDR3 nucleotides read TGTGCCAGCAGCGAGGGACTAGCGGGCTTCTACAATGAGCAGTTCTAC. Protein sequence: CASSEGLAGFYNEQFY.

This clonotype was observed at least ten times. The chain has TRBV7-2 and TRBJ2-4, with TRBD2 matching over 7 bases. CDR1 SGHTA and CDR2 FQGNSA come from the germline V gene. The V segment lost 2 bases and the J segment 0 bases; nucleotides outside the gene matches: 10. The CDR3 is 18 residues long. CDR3 in amino acids: CASSLNVASGLAKNIQYF. The CDR3 DNA follows: TGTGCCAGCAGCTTAAACGTAGCTAGCGGACTAGCCAAAAACATTCAGTACTTC.

This clonotype was seen many times. The CDR3 DNA reads as TGTGCCAGCACTTGGACTAGCGGGATTTTCGAGCAGTACTTC. This translates into CASTWTSGIFEQYF. This rearrangement joins TRBV6-2 or TRBV6-3 to TRBJ2-7; 12 bases are shared with TRBD2. Germline assignment: CDR1 MNHEY and CDR2 SVGEGT. The CDR3 runs 14 residues. The V segment lost 7 bases and the J segment 6 bases; nucleotides outside the gene matches: 7.

The rearrangement joins TRBV30 to TRBJ2-7, with D hard to call. The length of the CDR3 is 14 residues. Deletions cut 0 bases from V and 1 base from J, with 10 bases between. CDR1 and CDR2 (germline): GTSNPN, SVGIG (reference sequence). CDR3 protein: CAWSVIRVSYEQYF. The CDR3 nucleotides are TGTGCCTGGAGTGTTATCAGAGTATCCTACGAGCAGTACTTC.